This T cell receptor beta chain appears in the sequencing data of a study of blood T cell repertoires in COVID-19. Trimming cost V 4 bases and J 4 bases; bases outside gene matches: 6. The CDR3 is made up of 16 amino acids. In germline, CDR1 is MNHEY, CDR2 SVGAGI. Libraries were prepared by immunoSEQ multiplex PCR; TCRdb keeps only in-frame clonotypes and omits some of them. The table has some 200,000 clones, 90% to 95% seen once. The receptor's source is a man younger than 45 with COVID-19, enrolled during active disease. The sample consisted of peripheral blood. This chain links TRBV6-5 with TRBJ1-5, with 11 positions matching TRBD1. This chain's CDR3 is CASSSGQGAFNQPQHF. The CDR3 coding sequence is TGTGCCAGCAGTTCCGGACAGGGGGCGTTTAATCAGCCCCAGCATTTT.